The source of this T cell receptor beta chain is a study of blood T cells in healthy people across ages. Then a second PCR, running roughly 7 to 11 cycles, was carried out with a sample-barcoded 5' primer and a J-beta primer mix. Each TCR beta cDNA got a 12-nucleotide random molecular identifier. Via MiXCR, TCRdb re-called the 5' RACE reads, giving one row per CDR3 protein. The sample yields more than 650,000 distinct CDR3 sequences, approximately 22% seen once. CDR3 length: 14 residues. The germline gives CDR1 LGHDT, CDR2 YNNKEL (reference sequence). V was pared by 1 base and J by 5 bases, with 11 bases between. This clonotype was counted a few times.

This sequence joins TRBV3-1 and TRBJ2-5; D possibly corresponds to TRBD2 (5 bases). The origin of this receptor is a man aged 65 to 79 in good health. Material: blood. The CDR3 region is CASSQGGGRETQYF. The CDR3 nucleotides are TGTGCCAGCAGCCAAGGAGGAGGAAGGGAGACCCAGTACTTC.